These 25 T cell receptor beta chains were all obtained from the same sample, sequenced in a study of CD8 T cells in ankylosing spondylitis. TCRdb recomputed calls from the 5' RACE reads with MiXCR, one row per CDR3 protein. The sample consists of roughly 120,000 distinct CDR3 sequences, around 15% of them appearing once. The sample comprised blood, either unsorted or a sorted T cell fraction (not recorded which). These receptors originate from a female donor with ankylosing spondylitis or in good health (not recorded which).

This clonotype occurred many times. The V gene is TRBV29-1, the J gene TRBJ2-1; D could derive from TRBD1 or TRBD2 (5 bases each). Per germline, CDR1 SQVTM and CDR2 ANQGSEA. This CDR3 has 13 amino acids. The V gene lost 3 bases and the J gene lost 3 bases, with 9 bases spanning the gap. CDR3 region: CSVEGTIYNEQFF. CDR3 bases: TGCAGCGTTGAGGGGACGATCTACAATGAGCAGTTCTTC.

The rearrangement joins TRBV12-3 or TRBV12-4 to TRBJ1-5; 7 bases agree with TRBD1. The CDR3 contains 15 residues. Trimming cost V 8 bases and J 5 bases; bases outside gene matches: 12. The CDR3 region is CASRMARGDDQPQHF. DNA for the CDR3: TGTGCCAGCCGTATGGCCAGGGGGGACGATCAGCCCCAGCATTTT.

This clonotype occurred many times. This chain connects TRBV2 to TRBJ2-7; 9 bases fit TRBD2. Per germline, CDR1 SNHLY and CDR2 FYNNEI. V shed 6 bases and J 0 bases; nucleotides not matched to a gene: 3. The CDR3 is 14 amino acids. CDR3 protein: CASRDSGGSYEQYF. CDR3 DNA sequence: TGTGCCAGCAGGGATAGCGGGGGCTCCTACGAGCAGTACTTC.

Concerning this clonotype itself: A much larger clone lies one base from this, so it may be a read error. The CDR3: CASSFQPSGNTIYF. CDR3 DNA sequence: TGTGCCAGCAGTTTTCAGCCCTCTGGAAACACCATATATTTT. The genes are TRBV12-3 or TRBV12-4 and TRBJ1-3; D gene uncertain. Trimming cost V 3 bases and J 0 bases, with 6 bases left between them. The CDR3 covers 14 residues.

This clonotype was detected many times. V is TRBV28 and J is TRBJ1-5; 12 bases are shared with TRBD1. The CDR3 spans 15 residues. V gave up 6 bases and J gave up 4 bases; unmatched junction bases: 4. Germline V gene sequence: CDR1 MDHEN, CDR2 SYDVKM. The DNA for the CDR3 is TGTGCCAGCAGGTGGGACAGGGGGCCAAATCAGCCCCAGCATTTT. Translation gives CASRWDRGPNQPQHF.

The CDR3 nucleotides are TGTGCCAGCAGTTTAGTACGTAAAGAGACCCAGTACTTC. This gives the protein CASSLVRKETQYF. The rearrangement uses TRBV12-3 or TRBV12-4 and TRBJ2-5; D remains unclear. V lost 1 base and J lost 3, with 6 bases in between. This CDR3 is built from 13 residues.

This clonotype was detected ten times or more. The J gene is TRBJ2-7, the V gene TRBV3-1; a possible D gene is TRBD2 (6 bases). V was trimmed by 4 bases and J by 1 base, leaving 11 bases between them. CDR1 and CDR2 from the germline V gene are LGHDT and YNNKEL (reference sequence). The CDR3 has 14 amino acids. CDR3: CASSPTRPSYEQYF. CDR3 sequence (DNA): TGTGCCAGCAGCCCGACTAGGCCTTCCTACGAGCAGTACTTC.

This clonotype has a handful of counts. The J gene is TRBJ1-5, the V gene TRBV6-2 or TRBV6-3; unclear D gene. With 8 bases removed from V and 7 bases from J, the gap between germline ends came to 33 bases. The CDR3 runs to 19 residues. Germline CDR1 MNHEY, CDR2 SVGEGT. The CDR3 sequence: CASRAGRLGDLLVTQPQHF. As DNA, the CDR3 is TGTGCCAGCCGCGCCGGAAGGTTAGGAGATCTGTTAGTAACGCAGCCCCAGCATTTT.

This clonotype was seen more than once but under ten times. The V call is TRBV18, the J call TRBJ1-1; no firm D call. The CDR3 totals 13 residues. Per the germline V gene, CDR1 is KGHSH and CDR2 is LQKENI. Trimming took off 3 bases at V and 4 bases at J, with 9 bases between the two ends. CDR3 region: CASSPGWGTEAFF. The DNA of the CDR3 is TGTGCCAGCTCACCTGGATGGGGCACTGAAGCTTTCTTT.

This clonotype was counted ten times or more. The J gene is TRBJ1-5, the V gene TRBV24-1; tentative D call: TRBD1 (5 bases). The CDR3 is 17 residues long. Germline CDR1 is KGHDR and CDR2 is SFDVKD. V was cut by 5 bases and J by 0 bases, with 16 bases left in between. CDR3 sequence reads: CATSGNWGGGSNQPQHF. In DNA, the CDR3 is TGTGCCACCAGTGGTAATTGGGGGGGAGGTAGCAATCAGCCCCAGCATTTT.

This rearrangement joins TRBV28 to TRBJ1-3; D remains unclear. This CDR3 is built from 15 residues. The germline V gene encodes CDR1 MDHEN and CDR2 SYDVKM. The V and J ends lost 5 bases and 2 bases respectively, with 13 bases between them. The CDR3 DNA reads as TGTGCCAGCAGTCGCTCGGTCTACGCTGGAAACACCATATATTTT. Its translation is CASSRSVYAGNTIYF.

Points on this clonotype: This could be a read error, since a much larger clone is one nucleotide away. The chain uses TRBV7-8 and TRBJ2-5; D is unresolved. This CDR3 is built from 14 residues. Germline CDR1 SGHVS, CDR2 FQNEAQ. The CDR3 loop reads CASSFNRQQEAQYF. DNA of the CDR3: TGTGCCAGCAGCTTCAATCGCCAACAAGAGGCCCAGTACTTC.

The chain links TRBV12-5 to TRBJ1-1, with D perhaps TRBD1 (5 bases). The CDR3 has 13 amino acids. V lost 6 bases to trimming and J lost 6 bases, with 14 bases between them. From germline, CDR1 is LGHNT and CDR2 FRNRAP. CDR3 in DNA: TGTGCTAGTGGGCTTGGGGGACCTTCTGAAGCTTTCTTT. Translation: CASGLGGPSEAFF.

This clonotype was seen only a few times. This chain joins TRBV6-5 and TRBJ2-2; 9 nucleotides align to TRBD2. Germline V gives CDR1 MNHEY, CDR2 SVGAGI. This CDR3 is 17 amino acids long. With 3 bases clipped from V and 4 bases from J, the junction kept 9 bases outside the gene matches. The CDR3 DNA reads TGTGCCAGCAGTTATGCGACTAGCGGAACAACCACCGGGGAGCTGTTTTTT. Translation gives CASSYATSGTTTGELFF.

This clonotype occurred many times. The rearrangement links TRBV5-1 to TRBJ2-1; possible D gene TRBD2, 7 bases. This CDR3 is built from 18 residues. Trimming cost V 4 bases and J 2 bases, with 22 bases left between them. Germline V gene data show CDR1 as SGHRS and CDR2 as YFSETQ. CDR3 sequence (DNA): TGCGCCAGCAGCCTGGATCTGGCGGGGGCCCTAACCTACAATGAGCAGTTCTTC. It codes for CASSLDLAGALTYNEQFF.

Many counts were recorded for this clonotype. The chain has TRBV5-1 and TRBJ1-4; unclear D gene. The germline V gene encodes CDR1 SGHRS and CDR2 YFSETQ. The CDR3 extends over 16 amino acids. The V end was cut by 4 bases, the J end by 7 bases, with 20 bases between. CDR3 in DNA: TGCGCCAGCAGCCGAGATGTAAGCAGAGGTGGTGAAAAACTGTTTTTT. Translated, it gives CASSRDVSRGGEKLFF.

As to this clonotype: One junction end does not reproduce the germline sequence, and a read error may be involved. This chain joins TRBV2 and TRBJ2-5, with TRBD1 as a possible D gene (5 bases). The CDR3 totals 13 residues. Germline CDR1 SNHLY, CDR2 FYNNEI. CDR3 DNA sequence: TGTGCCAACAGTGACAGTCTCCAAGAGACCCAGTACTTC. Amino acid sequence: CANSDSLQETQYF.

A remark on this clonotype: With a much larger clone just one base away, this may be a read error. The rearrangement joins TRBV5-1 to TRBJ1-2, with D unclear. This CDR3 spans 13 amino acids. The germline gives CDR1 SGHRS, CDR2 YFSETQ. CDR3 residues: CASSLAKGYDYTF. The CDR3 DNA follows: TGCGCCAGCAGCTTGGCCAAAGGGTATGACTACACCTTC.

In its sample, this clonotype was seen a few times. V usage is TRBV5-1 and J usage is TRBJ2-1, with D possibly TRBD1 on 6 matching bases. The CDR3 loop spans 13 amino acids. V was trimmed by 2 bases and J by 6 bases, leaving 9 bases between them. Germline V gene data show CDR1 as SGHRS and CDR2 as YFSETQ. The CDR3 is CASSFEGVNEQFF. The CDR3 DNA is TGCGCCAGCAGCTTCGAGGGGGTCAATGAGCAGTTCTTC. Together with reference TRBV5-1 and TRBJ2-1, the CDR3 gives the full variable domain: KAGVTQTPRYLIKTRGQQVTLSCSPISGHRSVSWYQQTPGQGLQFLFEYFSETQRNKGNFPGRFSGRQFSNSRSEMNVSTLELGDSALYLCASSFEGVNEQFFGPGTRLTVL.

This clonotype has a count of ten or more. The rearrangement joins TRBV20-1 to TRBJ1-5; no firm D call. Germline V CDR1 and CDR2: DFQATT, SNEGSKA (reference sequence). With 6 bases removed from V and 0 bases from J, the gap between germline ends came to 12 bases. This CDR3 region has 14 residues. The CDR3 nucleotides are TGCAGTGCCCCCGCCCGAGGTAGCAATCAGCCCCAGCATTTT. It encodes CSAPARGSNQPQHF.

The rearrangement links TRBV29-1 to TRBJ1-2; D is uncertain. The CDR3 is made up of 13 amino acids. Germline V gene sequence: CDR1 SQVTM, CDR2 ANQGSEA. V was shortened by 7 bases and J by 7 bases, with 19 bases between the two germline ends. The CDR3 DNA sequence: TGCAGCGCCAAGGATGGTCAAAGGGCTGGCTACACCTTC. This sequence encodes CSAKDGQRAGYTF.

By share of the sample, this clonotype is medium-sized. The chain employs TRBV29-1 and TRBJ1-1; the D gene is possibly TRBD1 (6 bases). The CDR3 has 13 residues. Trimming took off 4 bases at V and 4 bases at J, with 13 bases between the two ends. Per germline, CDR1 SQVTM and CDR2 ANQGSEA. DNA for the CDR3: TGCAGCGTTGTAGGGGGAGCTCTCACTGAAGCTTTCTTT. This codes for CSVVGGALTEAFF.

This clonotype was counted ten times or more. J is TRBJ2-1 and V is TRBV2; TRBD2 aligns across 10 bases. CDR1 SNHLY and CDR2 FYNNEI come from the germline V gene. Germline trimming cut 0 bases from V and 7 bases from J; bases unmatched to any gene: 6. The CDR3 runs 16 residues. The CDR3 region is CASSEAQAGGQNEQFF. The CDR3, as DNA: TGTGCCAGCAGTGAAGCGCAAGCGGGGGGGCAGAATGAGCAGTTCTTC.

This clonotype was seen a handful of times. The rearrangement links TRBV27 to TRBJ2-1; TRBD2 agrees at 11 bases. V lost 8 bases, J lost 4 bases, and 4 bases stayed unmatched. The CDR3 covers 14 residues. Germline assignment: CDR1 MNHEY and CDR2 SMNVEV (reference sequence). In nucleotides, the CDR3 is TGTGCCAGCCAAATAGCGGGGGGGTACAATGAGCAGTTCTTC. It yields the protein CASQIAGGYNEQFF.

The chain carries TRBV7-9 and TRBJ1-2; tentative D call: TRBD1 (5 bases). The V gene lost 5 bases and the J gene lost 4 bases, with 20 bases spanning the gap. The germline CDR1 and CDR2 sequences are SEHNR and FQNEAQ (reference sequence). The CDR3 runs to 16 residues. The CDR3 nucleotides are TGTGCCAGCAGCCCCAGTGGGGCAGCCCCTTCCTATGGCTACACCTTC. Its translation is CASSPSGAAPSYGYTF.